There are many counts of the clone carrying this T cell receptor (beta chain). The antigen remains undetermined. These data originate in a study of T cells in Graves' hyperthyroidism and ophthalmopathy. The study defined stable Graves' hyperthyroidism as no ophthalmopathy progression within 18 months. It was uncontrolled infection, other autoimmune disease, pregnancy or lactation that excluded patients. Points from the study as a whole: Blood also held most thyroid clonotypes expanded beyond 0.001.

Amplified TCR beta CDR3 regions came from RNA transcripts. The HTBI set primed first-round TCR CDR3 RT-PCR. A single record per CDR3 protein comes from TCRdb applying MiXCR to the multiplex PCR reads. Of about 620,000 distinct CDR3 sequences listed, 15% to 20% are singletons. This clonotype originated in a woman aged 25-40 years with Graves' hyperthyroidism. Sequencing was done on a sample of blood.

The CDR3 DNA reads as TGCAGTGCTCATGACAGAGAACCCTACGAGCAGTACTTC. Its translation is CSAHDREPYEQYF. V and J are TRBV20-1 and TRBJ2-7; TRBD1 might be the D (5 bases). The CDR3 runs 13 residues. V lost 5 bases and J 2 bases, leaving 13 bases between the germline ends. Germline CDR1 is DFQATT and CDR2 is SNEGSKA (reference sequence).